The 26 T cell receptor beta chains in this list originate from one sample, sequenced in a study of blood T cell repertoires in COVID-19 (dated by TCRdb to about 2020). Libraries came from the immunoSEQ multiplex PCR assay. TCRdb provides this immuneACCESS table in a form limited to in-frame rearrangements. Some clones are lacking; in checked studies, under half of them reflect an unresolved V gene, and why the rest are absent is not known. In all, the sample holds tens of thousands of clones, and more than 70% of those were seen once. Of the sample, approximately 2.2% is held by the ten largest clones. The source material was peripheral blood. Receptors were obtained from a man aged 50-59 years with acute or convalescent COVID-19.

V is TRBV5-1 and J is TRBJ1-2; D gene ambiguous. The length of the CDR3 is 13 residues. Germline CDR1 SGHRS, CDR2 YFSETQ. Trimming took off 4 bases at V and 7 bases at J, with 14 bases between the two ends. The CDR3: CASSPPGSLGYTF. The DNA of the CDR3 is TGCGCCAGCAGCCCTCCCGGGTCTCTTGGCTACACCTTC.

This chain uses TRBV28 with TRBJ1-1, with a possible D match to TRBD1 (6 bases). This CDR3 region has 14 residues. Germline CDR1 and CDR2: MDHEN and SYDVKM. Trimming left V 7 bases short and J 0 bases short, with 12 bases between. CDR3 loop: CASMTGPMNTEAFF. CDR3 DNA: TGTGCCAGCATGACAGGACCCATGAACACTGAAGCTTTCTTT.

This chain uses TRBV19 with TRBJ1-6; 7 bases line up with TRBD1. Trimming removed 7 bases from V and 8 bases from J; junction bases left unmatched: 11. Germline CDR1 and CDR2: LNHDA and SQIVND (reference sequence). The CDR3 length is 15 residues. The CDR3 loop reads CASNPAGGVYSPLHF. The CDR3 DNA follows: TGTGCCAGTAATCCCGCAGGGGGTGTTTATTCACCCCTCCACTTT.

This chain joins TRBV3-1 (or the pseudogene TRBV3-2) and TRBJ1-2, with 9 bases lining up with TRBD1. V dropped 4 bases and J dropped 5; count of bases not matched to a gene: 5. CDR3 length: 14 amino acids. Germline lookup yields CDR1 LGHDT and CDR2 YNNKEL (reference sequence). The CDR3 nucleotides read TGTGCCAGCAGCCCCGGGACAGGGAGATATGGCTACACCTTC. This gives the protein CASSPGTGRYGYTF.

V gene TRBV5-4 combines with J gene TRBJ1-5; 9 bases fit TRBD1. This CDR3 has 15 amino acids. CDR1 and CDR2 from the germline V gene are SGHNT and YYREEE (reference sequence). The ends lost 4 bases at V and 4 bases at J; junction bases unmatched: 6. The DNA of the CDR3 is TGTGCCAGCAGCCCCGGGACAGGGATTAATCAGCCCCAGCATTTT. This gives the protein CASSPGTGINQPQHF. Based on the CDR3 plus reference TRBV5-4 and TRBJ1-5, the full variable domain is ETGVTQSPTHLIKTRGQQVTLRCSSQSGHNTVSWYQQALGQGPQFIFQYYREEENGRGNFPPRFSGLQFPNYSSELNVNALELDDSALYLCASSPGTGINQPQHFGDGTRLSIL.

The V and J genes are TRBV6-1 and TRBJ1-2; the D gene is possibly TRBD1 (6 bases). The germline V gene has CDR1 MNHNS and CDR2 SASEGT. Trimming pared 0 bases from V and 5 bases from J, leaving 13 bases between. This CDR3 is 15 amino acids long. DNA for the CDR3: TGTGCCAGCAGTGAAGCCGGCGGGGGGCATTATGGCTACACCTTC. It codes for CASSEAGGGHYGYTF.

The chain employs TRBV3-1 (or the pseudogene TRBV3-2) and TRBJ1-2; D possibly corresponds to TRBD1 (6 bases). The ends were cut back, 4 bases at V and 5 bases at J, with 11 bases in the middle. CDR1 is LGHDT and CDR2 is YNNKEL in the germline V gene (reference sequence). This CDR3 comprises 13 residues. The CDR3 is CASSPSRGYGYTF. The CDR3 bases are TGTGCCAGCAGCCCCAGTAGGGGGTATGGCTACACCTTC.

This chain uses TRBV7-3 with TRBJ1-1; TRBD1 might be the D (5 bases). Germline values: CDR1 SGHTA, CDR2 FQGTGA. Trimming cost V 4 bases and J 1 base, with 13 bases left between them. This CDR3 comprises 15 residues. The CDR3 sequence is CASSSGGGGNTEAFF. Here the CDR3 DNA reads TGTGCCAGCAGCTCCGGCGGGGGAGGGAACACTGAAGCTTTCTTT.

The J gene is TRBJ2-6, the V gene TRBV5-6; D is unresolved. The germline V gene encodes CDR1 SGHDT and CDR2 YYEEEE. Trimming removed 6 bases at V and 4 bases at J, with 8 bases between. This CDR3 spans 13 amino acids. The CDR3 loop reads CASTKPGANVLTF. DNA for the CDR3: TGTGCCAGCACGAAGCCCGGGGCCAACGTCCTGACTTTC.

The CDR3 DNA reads as TGCGCCAGCAGCCAAGGCCTTACACCGGGATCCACGCAGTATTTT. Translation: CASSQGLTPGSTQYF. The J gene is TRBJ2-3, the V gene TRBV4-3; a possible D gene is TRBD2 (5 bases). Germline values: CDR1 LGHNA, CDR2 YSLEER. This CDR3 is 15 amino acids long. Trimming removed 1 base at V and 9 bases at J, with 17 bases between.

The CDR3 bases are TGTGCCAGCAGCGCGGACGGGGGAAAAGGAGCTTTCTTT. It is translated as CASSADGGKGAFF. This chain joins TRBV7-2 and TRBJ1-1; D may be TRBD1 (5 bases). This CDR3 spans 13 amino acids. The V end was cut by 5 bases, the J end by 10 bases, with 17 bases between. CDR1 and CDR2 from the germline V gene are SGHTA and FQGNSA.

This clone was detected only a few times. The chain links TRBV2 to TRBJ2-1; D not certain. The length of the CDR3 is 11 residues. Deletions cut 5 bases from V and 4 bases from J, with 3 bases between. The V gene's germline CDR1 is SNHLY and CDR2 FYNNEI. The CDR3 coding sequence is TGTGCCAGCAGTCTATACAATGAGCAGTTCTTC. This sequence encodes CASSLYNEQFF. Full variable domain (rest looked up from reference TRBV2 and TRBJ2-1): EPEVTQTPSHQVTQMGQEVILRCVPISNHLYFYWYRQILGQKVEFLVSFYNNEISEKSEIFDDQFSVERPDGSNFTLKIRSTKLEDSAMYFCASSLYNEQFFGPGTRLTVL.

The chain joins TRBV7-9 to TRBJ1-2; 7 nucleotides agree with TRBD1. V trimming: 5 bases; J trimming: 4 bases; junction bases outside the gene matches: 4. Germline V gene data show CDR1 as SEHNR and CDR2 as FQNEAQ (reference sequence). There are 13 residues in the CDR3. The CDR3 DNA follows: TGTGCCAGCAGCCTTGGGACAGCCTATGGCTACACCTTC. This gives the protein CASSLGTAYGYTF.

The V and J genes are TRBV7-8 and TRBJ1-3; D is perhaps TRBD1 (6 bases). Between the trimmed V and J ends, which lost 3 bases and 2 bases, there was a span of 11 bases. The CDR3 sequence is 15 residues long. From germline, CDR1 is SGHVS and CDR2 FQNEAQ. CDR3 DNA: TGTGCCAGCAGCTTGCAACAGGGAACTGGAAACACCATATATTTT. It codes for CASSLQQGTGNTIYF.

The rearrangement links TRBV19 to TRBJ2-1, with D perhaps TRBD1 (5 bases). The germline V gene encodes CDR1 LNHDA and CDR2 SQIVND (reference sequence). The CDR3 totals 15 residues. The germline V and J ends were trimmed by 3 bases and 3 bases, with 12 bases remaining between them. CDR3 nucleotides: TGTGCCAGTAGTATCGACAGACCGAACTACAATGAGCAGTTCTTC. Amino acid sequence: CASSIDRPNYNEQFF.

This rearrangement joins TRBV19 to TRBJ1-2, with D hard to call. Germline V gene lookup returns CDR1 LNHDA and CDR2 SQIVND (reference sequence). V was clipped by 3 bases and J by 14 bases, with 16 bases between them. The CDR3 spans 12 residues. In nucleotides, the CDR3 is TGTGCCAGTAGTATCCCTGGCGGGGAGTCAACCTTC. Its protein is CASSIPGGESTF.

The chain joins TRBV3-1 (or the pseudogene TRBV3-2) to TRBJ2-3; 7 bases map to TRBD2. The CDR3 has 16 residues. Per germline, CDR1 LGHDT and CDR2 YNNKEL (reference sequence). The junction had 15 bases not matched to a gene; V was cut back by 5 bases and J by 7 bases. Here the CDR3 reads CASSSSGREPRNTQYF. In nucleotides, the CDR3 is TGTGCCAGCAGCTCTTCTGGGCGGGAGCCCCGAAATACGCAGTATTTT.

The chain recombines TRBV19 with TRBJ2-3, with D possibly being TRBD1 (7 bases). Trimming cost V 5 bases and J 2 bases, with 17 bases left between them. The CDR3 sequence is 16 residues long. From germline, CDR1 is LNHDA and CDR2 SQIVND (reference sequence). This CDR3 reads CASSLRGVVATDTQYF. In nucleotides, the CDR3 is TGTGCCAGTAGTCTCAGGGGGGTTGTGGCCACAGATACGCAGTATTTT.

This chain joins TRBV6-1 and TRBJ2-1; 10 nucleotides line up with TRBD2. The CDR3 consists of 14 residues. CDR1 is MNHNS, CDR2 SASEGT, per germline. With 3 bases clipped from V and 9 bases from J, the junction kept 5 bases outside the gene matches. The CDR3 DNA is TGTGCCAGCAGTGAGTCCCTAGCGGGAGCTGAGCAGTTCTTC. Its translation: CASSESLAGAEQFF.

The V call is TRBV30, the J call TRBJ2-2; 7 bases are shared with TRBD1. The CDR3 contains 15 residues. CDR1 is GTSNPN and CDR2 is SVGIG in the germline V gene (reference sequence). The V and J ends lost 3 bases and 6 bases, in that order; junction bases with no gene match: 10. CDR3 in amino acids: CAWSAGTVLSGELFF. CDR3 DNA sequence: TGTGCCTGGAGCGCCGGGACAGTCCTTTCCGGGGAGCTGTTTTTT.

J is TRBJ2-3 and V is TRBV6-5, with 10 positions matching TRBD1. The trim removed 6 bases at V and 5 bases at J, leaving 8 bases unmatched. Germline lookup yields CDR1 MNHEY and CDR2 SVGAGI. The CDR3 covers 15 residues. CDR3 amino acids: CASRIGQGGLDTQYF. The CDR3 region has the DNA TGTGCCAGCAGGATTGGACAGGGGGGATTAGATACGCAGTATTTT.

The J gene is TRBJ2-3, the V gene TRBV7-9; 9 nucleotides match TRBD2. Germline V gene sequence: CDR1 SEHNR, CDR2 FQNEAQ (reference sequence). The trim removed 6 bases at V and 2 bases at J, leaving 6 bases unmatched. The length of the CDR3 is 15 residues. The CDR3 sequence: CASSYGTSYTDTQYF. CDR3 coding DNA: TGTGCCAGCAGTTATGGGACTAGCTACACAGATACGCAGTATTTT.

The chain uses TRBV21-1 and TRBJ1-5; the table names TRBD1, a call not compared with the DNA. TRBV21-1 has pseudogene status. This CDR3 spans 15 amino acids. CDR3 region: CASSQDRPYNQPQHF. The DNA for the CDR3 is TGTGCCAGCAGCCAGGACAGACCTTACAATCAGCCCCAGCATTTT.

The chain links TRBV11-2 to TRBJ2-1; D call uncertain. CDR3 length equals 15 residues. Germline CDR1 reads SGHAT; CDR2 reads FQNNGV. Trimming removed 0 bases at V and 6 bases at J, with 12 bases between. DNA for the CDR3: TGTGCCAGCAGCTTAGAGGTGATCCTACCCAATGAGCAGTTCTTC. This translates into CASSLEVILPNEQFF. Complete variable domain (other parts from reference TRBV11-2 and TRBJ2-1): EAGVAQSPRYKIIEKRQSVAFWCNPISGHATLYWYQQILGQGPKLLIQFQNNGVVDDSQLPKDRFSAERLKGVDSTLKIQPAKLEDSAVYLCASSLEVILPNEQFFGPGTRLTVL.

The chain joins TRBV15 to TRBJ2-5; 8 bases are shared with TRBD1. This CDR3 has 13 residues. The germline V gene encodes CDR1 LNHNV and CDR2 YYDKDF (reference sequence). The junction had 6 bases not matched to a gene; V was cut back by 5 bases and J by 7 bases. The CDR3 reads CATSGQGEGTQYF. The CDR3 DNA reads as TGTGCCACCAGCGGACAGGGAGAAGGGACCCAGTACTTC.

This rearrangement joins TRBV5-4 to TRBJ1-6, with D possibly matching TRBD1 (5 bases). CDR1 and CDR2 (germline): SGHNT, YYREEE (reference sequence). Trimming stripped 3 bases from V and 5 bases from J, with 12 bases between. CDR3 length: 15 residues. CDR3 coding DNA: TGTGCCAGCAGCTCCGGTCCAGGGCATAATTCACCCCTCCACTTT. Protein sequence: CASSSGPGHNSPLHF.